This entry lists 15 T cell receptor beta chains sequenced from one sample in a study of cytomegalovirus exposure and HLA in healthy donors. The PCR ran on 60 Vbeta and 13 Jbeta primers. The method was immunoSEQ multiplex PCR; TCRdb's version includes in-frame clones alone and lacks a portion of them. The table shows roughly 200,000 clones, with about 86% occurring only once. What was sequenced was PBMCs. These receptors were collected from a man in his forties in good health and CMV-seropositive.

The chain carries TRBV6-4 and TRBJ2-7; TRBD2 matches 7 bases. The CDR3 consists of 16 residues. J gave up 7 bases and V 2 bases, and 14 bases lay outside the gene matches. Germline CDR1 is MRHNA and CDR2 is SNTAGT. In nucleotides, the CDR3 is TGTGCCAGCAGTGACATGATGGCGGGAGACTCGGAAGAGCAGTACTTC. Its translation is CASSDMMAGDSEEQYF.

The chain couples TRBV7-9 to TRBJ2-7, with 12 bases that match TRBD2. Per germline, CDR1 SEHNR and CDR2 FQNEAQ (reference sequence). The length of the CDR3 is 15 residues. V lost 5 bases, J lost 4 bases, and 6 bases stayed unmatched. CDR3 sequence: CASSTRTSGIYEQYF. As DNA, the CDR3 is TGTGCCAGCAGCACGCGGACTAGCGGGATATACGAGCAGTACTTC.

The rearrangement joins TRBV27 to TRBJ1-2, with D unresolved. Germline-derived CDR1 and CDR2 are MNHEY and SMNVEV (reference sequence). V lost 2 bases, J lost 4 bases, and 8 bases lay in between. The CDR3 sequence is 13 residues long. CDR3: CASSLLPSYGYTF. The CDR3 region has the DNA TGTGCCAGCAGTTTACTACCGAGCTATGGCTACACCTTC.

The chain links TRBV18 to TRBJ2-2, with 13 positions matching TRBD2. The ends lost 3 bases at V and 4 bases at J; junction bases unmatched: 2. This CDR3 contains 16 residues. Germline values: CDR1 KGHSH, CDR2 LQKENI. The chain's CDR3 is CASSPGLAGVTGELFF. The CDR3, as DNA: TGTGCCAGCTCACCTGGACTAGCGGGAGTCACCGGGGAGCTGTTTTTT.

This chain joins TRBV27 and TRBJ2-7, with TRBD2 matching over 9 bases. From germline, CDR1 is MNHEY and CDR2 SMNVEV (reference sequence). After removal of 3 bases from V and 7 bases from J, the junction contained 10 bases not matched to a gene. This CDR3 has 15 amino acids. CDR3 nucleotides: TGTGCCAGCAGTTTGTCGGCGGGAGGGCCACGAGAGCAGTACTTC. The encoded protein is CASSLSAGGPREQYF.

This chain connects TRBV5-1 to TRBJ2-5; the match to TRBD1 covers 9 bases. The J call may be mistaken, given a closer DNA end match to TRBJ2-7. Germline assignment: CDR1 SGHRS and CDR2 YFSETQ. This CDR3 is built from 14 residues. The CDR3 DNA is TGCGCCAGCAGCCCTAGGGACAGGGACTACGAGCAGTACTTC. Its protein is CASSPRDRDYEQYF.

The chain employs TRBV6-5 and TRBJ2-2; D perhaps matches TRBD1 (6 bases). This CDR3 spans 13 amino acids. CDR1 and CDR2 from the germline V gene are MNHEY and SVGAGI. The germline V and J ends were trimmed by 8 bases and 4 bases, with 11 bases remaining between them. This chain's CDR3 is CASDRIGTGELFF. CDR3 coding DNA: TGTGCCAGCGACAGGATCGGCACCGGGGAGCTGTTTTTT.

This clone was seen only once. This chain links TRBV5-1 with TRBJ2-1; D remains unclear. V was trimmed by 4 bases and J by 3 bases, leaving 8 bases between them. The CDR3 length is 13 residues. Germline CDR1 SGHRS, CDR2 YFSETQ. The CDR3 region has the DNA TGCGCCAGCAGCATGGACGGCTACAATGAGCAGTTCTTC. This translates into CASSMDGYNEQFF.

The V and J genes are TRBV7-3 and TRBJ2-7, with 13 bases aligning to TRBD2. Germline V gives CDR1 SGHTA, CDR2 FQGTGA. Trimming cost V 4 bases and J 7 bases; bases outside gene matches: 13. CDR3 length: 17 amino acids. This CDR3 is CASSCGTSGTQVCEQYF. CDR3 DNA: TGTGCCAGCAGCTGTGGGACTAGCGGGACGCAGGTATGTGAGCAGTACTTC.

This clone has just a few counts. The rearrangement uses TRBV6-1 and TRBJ1-2, with unresolved D. Deletions cut 6 bases from V and 3 bases from J, with 14 bases between. This CDR3 spans 14 amino acids. CDR1 and CDR2 from the germline V gene are MNHNS and SASEGT. CDR3 coding DNA: TGTGCCAGCAGGCGGGGAGGGTCCCACTATGGCTACACCTTC. It yields the protein CASRRGGSHYGYTF.

The chain joins TRBV5-1 to TRBJ1-4; tentative D call: TRBD1 (5 bases). Per germline, CDR1 SGHRS and CDR2 YFSETQ. The CDR3 length is 15 residues. V was trimmed by 1 base and J by 3 bases, leaving 10 bases between them. CDR3 sequence reads: CASSLYGGSNEKLFF. The CDR3 bases are TGCGCCAGCAGCTTGTACGGGGGTTCTAATGAAAAACTGTTTTTT.

This clone was recorded only once. The chain carries TRBV6-1 and TRBJ2-1; D unresolved. The ends were cut back, 5 bases at V and 0 bases at J, with 11 bases in the middle. Germline-derived CDR1 and CDR2 are MNHNS and SASEGT. This CDR3 spans 15 amino acids. CDR3 protein: CASSTPGPSYNEQFF. Written as DNA, the CDR3 is TGTGCCAGCAGTACTCCTGGGCCCTCCTACAATGAGCAGTTCTTC.

This clone was counted a few times. The chain carries TRBV6-1 and TRBJ2-7; TRBD1 agrees at 9 bases. Germline CDR1 reads MNHNS; CDR2 reads SASEGT. This CDR3 has 14 amino acids. J gave up 5 bases and V 5 bases, and 7 bases lay outside the gene matches. CDR3 DNA: TGTGCCAGCAGTTCCTGGACAGGGGTCAACGAGCAGTACTTC. Its translation: CASSSWTGVNEQYF.

The chain links TRBV29-1 to TRBJ1-2; D ambiguous. Trimming took 6 bases from V and 6 from J, leaving 8 bases between them. Germline CDR1 reads SQVTM; CDR2 reads ANQGSEA. CDR3 length: 10 amino acids. In DNA form, the CDR3 reads TGCAGCGTCCTCTATGATGGCTACACCTTC. Protein: CSVLYDGYTF.

The chain employs TRBV2 and TRBJ2-7, with a tentative D call TRBD2 (6 bases). Trimming shortened V by 6 bases and J by 6 bases, and 18 bases separated the two germline ends. The germline CDR1 and CDR2 sequences are SNHLY and FYNNEI. The CDR3 sequence is 14 residues long. CDR3 sequence (DNA): TGTGCCAGCAGAGGGACTCGGGGGACTGGCGAGCAGTACTTC. Translation gives CASRGTRGTGEQYF. The full variable domain, completed using reference TRBV2 and TRBJ2-7, is EPEVTQTPSHQVTQMGQEVILRCVPISNHLYFYWYRQILGQKVEFLVSFYNNEISEKSEIFDDQFSVERPDGSNFTLKIRSTKLEDSAMYFCASRGTRGTGEQYFGPGTRLTVT.